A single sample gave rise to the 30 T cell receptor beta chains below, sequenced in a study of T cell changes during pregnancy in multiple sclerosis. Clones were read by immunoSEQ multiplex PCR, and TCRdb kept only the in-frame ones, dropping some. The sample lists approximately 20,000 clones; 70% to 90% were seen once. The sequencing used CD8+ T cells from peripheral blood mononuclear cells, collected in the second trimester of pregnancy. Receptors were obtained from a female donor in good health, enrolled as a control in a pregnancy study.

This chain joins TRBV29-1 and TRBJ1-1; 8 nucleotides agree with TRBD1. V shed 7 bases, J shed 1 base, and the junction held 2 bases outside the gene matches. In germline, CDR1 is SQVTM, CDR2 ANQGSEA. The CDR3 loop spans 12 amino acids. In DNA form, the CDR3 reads TGCAGCGCACAGGGGGAGAACACTGAAGCTTTCTTT. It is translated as CSAQGENTEAFF.

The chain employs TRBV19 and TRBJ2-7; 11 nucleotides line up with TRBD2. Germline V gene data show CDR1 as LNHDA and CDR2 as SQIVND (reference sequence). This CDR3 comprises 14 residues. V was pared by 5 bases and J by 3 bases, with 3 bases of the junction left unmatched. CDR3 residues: CASSPLAGGYEQYF. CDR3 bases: TGTGCCAGTAGTCCCCTAGCGGGAGGCTACGAGCAGTACTTC.

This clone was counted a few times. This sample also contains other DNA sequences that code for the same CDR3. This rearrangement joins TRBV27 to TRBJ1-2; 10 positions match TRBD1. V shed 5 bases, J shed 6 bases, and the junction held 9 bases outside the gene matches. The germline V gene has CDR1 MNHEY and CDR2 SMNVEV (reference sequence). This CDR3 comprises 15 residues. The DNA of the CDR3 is TGTGCCAGCAGTCCGCGGACAGGGGGTAGGGATGGCTACACCTTC. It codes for CASSPRTGGRDGYTF.

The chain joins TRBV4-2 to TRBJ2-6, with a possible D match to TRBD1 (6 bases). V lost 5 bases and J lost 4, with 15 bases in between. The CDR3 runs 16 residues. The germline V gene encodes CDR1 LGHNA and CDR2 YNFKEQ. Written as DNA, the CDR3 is TGTGCCAGCAGCGCGACCCCAGGGGAAGGGGCCAACGTCCTGACTTTC. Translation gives CASSATPGEGANVLTF.

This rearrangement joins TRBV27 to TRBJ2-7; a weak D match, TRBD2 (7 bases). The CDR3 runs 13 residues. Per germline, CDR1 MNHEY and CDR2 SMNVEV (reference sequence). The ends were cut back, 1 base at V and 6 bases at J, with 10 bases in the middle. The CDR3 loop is CASSLYREGEQYF. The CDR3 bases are TGTGCCAGCAGTTTATACAGGGAGGGCGAGCAGTACTTC.

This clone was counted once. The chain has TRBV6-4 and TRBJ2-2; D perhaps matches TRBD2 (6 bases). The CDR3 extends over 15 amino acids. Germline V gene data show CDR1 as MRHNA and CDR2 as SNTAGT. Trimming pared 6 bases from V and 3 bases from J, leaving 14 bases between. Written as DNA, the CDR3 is TGTGCCAGCAGCCCCGGTGGAGGGGACACCGGGGAGCTGTTTTTT. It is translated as CASSPGGGDTGELFF.

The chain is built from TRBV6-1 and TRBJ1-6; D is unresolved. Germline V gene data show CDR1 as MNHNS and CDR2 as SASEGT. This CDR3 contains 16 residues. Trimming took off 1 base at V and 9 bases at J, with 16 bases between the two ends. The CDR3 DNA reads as TGTGCCAGCAGTGAAGAAGGAGCACGGGGAGGTTCACCCCTCCACTTT. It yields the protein CASSEEGARGGSPLHF.

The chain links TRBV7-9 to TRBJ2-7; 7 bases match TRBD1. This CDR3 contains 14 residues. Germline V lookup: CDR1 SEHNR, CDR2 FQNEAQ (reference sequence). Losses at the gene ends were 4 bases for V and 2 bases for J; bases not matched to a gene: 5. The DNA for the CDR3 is TGTGCCAGCAGCTCCTCCGGGACAGCCTACGAGCAGTACTTC. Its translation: CASSSSGTAYEQYF.

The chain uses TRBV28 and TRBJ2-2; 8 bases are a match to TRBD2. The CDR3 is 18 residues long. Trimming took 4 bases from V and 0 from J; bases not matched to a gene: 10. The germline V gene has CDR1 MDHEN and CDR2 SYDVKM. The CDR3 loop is CASSSMIAGSSNTGELFF. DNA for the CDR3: TGTGCCAGCAGTTCAATGATAGCGGGATCATCGAACACCGGGGAGCTGTTTTTT.

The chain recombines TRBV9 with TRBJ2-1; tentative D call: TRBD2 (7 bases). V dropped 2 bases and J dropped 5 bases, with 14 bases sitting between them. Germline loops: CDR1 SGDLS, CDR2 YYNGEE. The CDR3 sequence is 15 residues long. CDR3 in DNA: TGTGCCAGCAGCGTCATGGGGGCGGGAGACAATGAGCAGTTCTTC. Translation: CASSVMGAGDNEQFF.

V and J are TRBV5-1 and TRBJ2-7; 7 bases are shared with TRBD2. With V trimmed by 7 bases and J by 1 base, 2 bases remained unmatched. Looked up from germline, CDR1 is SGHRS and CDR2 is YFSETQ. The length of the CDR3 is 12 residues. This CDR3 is CASSGGSYEQYF. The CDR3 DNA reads TGCGCCAGCTCCGGGGGGTCCTACGAGCAGTACTTC.

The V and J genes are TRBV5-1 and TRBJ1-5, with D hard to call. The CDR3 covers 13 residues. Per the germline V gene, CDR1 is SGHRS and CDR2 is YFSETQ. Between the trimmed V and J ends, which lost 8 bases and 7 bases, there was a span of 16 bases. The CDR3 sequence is CARRLPERQPQHF. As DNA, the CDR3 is TGCGCCAGGAGGCTCCCCGAAAGGCAGCCCCAGCATTTT.

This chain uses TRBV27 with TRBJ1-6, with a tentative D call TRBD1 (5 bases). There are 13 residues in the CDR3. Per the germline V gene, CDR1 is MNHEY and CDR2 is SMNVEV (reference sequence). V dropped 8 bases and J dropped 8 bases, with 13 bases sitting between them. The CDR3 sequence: CASHLGGDSPLHF. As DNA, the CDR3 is TGTGCCAGCCACCTGGGGGGGGATTCACCCCTCCACTTT.

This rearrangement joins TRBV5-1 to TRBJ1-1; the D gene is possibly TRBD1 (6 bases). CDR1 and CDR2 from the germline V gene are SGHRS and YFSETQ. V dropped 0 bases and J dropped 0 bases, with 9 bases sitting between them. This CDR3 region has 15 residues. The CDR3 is CASSLESGVNTEAFF. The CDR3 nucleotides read TGCGCCAGCAGCTTGGAGTCAGGGGTGAACACTGAAGCTTTCTTT.

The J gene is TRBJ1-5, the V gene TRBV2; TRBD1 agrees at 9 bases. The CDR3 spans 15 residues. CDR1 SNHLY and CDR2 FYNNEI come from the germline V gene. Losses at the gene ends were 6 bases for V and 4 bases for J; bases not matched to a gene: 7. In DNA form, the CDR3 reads TGTGCCAGCAGGGTAGGGACAGGGCGTAATCAGCCCCAGCATTTT. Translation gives CASRVGTGRNQPQHF.

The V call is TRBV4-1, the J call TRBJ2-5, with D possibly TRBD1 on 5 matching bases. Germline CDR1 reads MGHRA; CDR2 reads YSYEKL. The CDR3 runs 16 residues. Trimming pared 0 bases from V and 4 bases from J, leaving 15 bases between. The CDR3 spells CASSQDDSGATETQYF. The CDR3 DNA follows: TGCGCCAGCAGCCAAGATGACAGTGGAGCAACAGAGACCCAGTACTTC.

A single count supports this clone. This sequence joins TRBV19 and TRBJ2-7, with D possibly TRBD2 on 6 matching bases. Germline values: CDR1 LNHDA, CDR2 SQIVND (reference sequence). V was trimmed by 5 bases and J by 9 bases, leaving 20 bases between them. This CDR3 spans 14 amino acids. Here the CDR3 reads CASSFGGNPTRQYF. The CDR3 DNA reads TGTGCCAGTAGTTTCGGGGGTAACCCTACGAGGCAGTACTTC.

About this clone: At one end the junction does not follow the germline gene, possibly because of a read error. DNA for the CDR3: TGTGCCAACAGTTTTATCGCCGGGGAGCTGTTTTTT. Its translation: CANSFIAGELFF. The chain uses TRBV28 and TRBJ2-2; D remains unclear. This CDR3 contains 12 residues. The germline V gene has CDR1 MDHEN and CDR2 SYDVKM.

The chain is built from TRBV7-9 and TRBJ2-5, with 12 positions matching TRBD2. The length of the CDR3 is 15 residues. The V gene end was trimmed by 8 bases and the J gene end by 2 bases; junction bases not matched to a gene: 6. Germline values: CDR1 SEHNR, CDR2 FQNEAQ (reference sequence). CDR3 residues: CASSRTSGDQETQYF. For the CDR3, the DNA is TGTGCCAGCTCGCGGACTAGCGGGGATCAAGAGACCCAGTACTTC.

CDR3 region: CASSDKEGLLNEQFF. CDR3 bases: TGTGCCAGCAGTGACAAAGAGGGCCTACTGAATGAGCAGTTCTTC. J is TRBJ2-1 and V is TRBV6-4, with D possibly matching TRBD2 (5 bases). Germline CDR1 and CDR2: MRHNA and SNTAGT. The germline V and J ends were trimmed by 2 bases and 7 bases, with 15 bases remaining between them. The CDR3 consists of 15 residues.

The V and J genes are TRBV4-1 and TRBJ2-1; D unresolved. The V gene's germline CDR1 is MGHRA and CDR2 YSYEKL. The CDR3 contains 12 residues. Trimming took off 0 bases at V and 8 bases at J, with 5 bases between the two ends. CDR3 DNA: TGCGCCAGCAGCCAAGATGTCTATGAGCAGTTCTTC. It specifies CASSQDVYEQFF.

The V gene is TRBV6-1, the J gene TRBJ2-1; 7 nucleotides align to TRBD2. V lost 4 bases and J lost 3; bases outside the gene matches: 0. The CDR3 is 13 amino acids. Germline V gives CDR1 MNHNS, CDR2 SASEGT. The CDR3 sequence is CASSGTSYNEQFF. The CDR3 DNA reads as TGTGCCAGCAGTGGGACTAGCTACAATGAGCAGTTCTTC.

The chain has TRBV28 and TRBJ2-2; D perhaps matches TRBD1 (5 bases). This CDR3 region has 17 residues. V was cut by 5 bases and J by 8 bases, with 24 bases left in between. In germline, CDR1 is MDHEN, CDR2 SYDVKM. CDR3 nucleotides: TGTGCCAGCAGTCCTGACGTTAGCCTAGGGGAAGTAGGGGAGCTGTTTTTT. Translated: CASSPDVSLGEVGELFF.

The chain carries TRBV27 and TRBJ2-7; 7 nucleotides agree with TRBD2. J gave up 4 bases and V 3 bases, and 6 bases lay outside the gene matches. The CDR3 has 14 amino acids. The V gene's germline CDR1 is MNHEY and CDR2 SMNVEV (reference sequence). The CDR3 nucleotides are TGTGCCAGCAGTTTCTCGGCGGGAGAGTACGAGCAGTACTTC. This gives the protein CASSFSAGEYEQYF.

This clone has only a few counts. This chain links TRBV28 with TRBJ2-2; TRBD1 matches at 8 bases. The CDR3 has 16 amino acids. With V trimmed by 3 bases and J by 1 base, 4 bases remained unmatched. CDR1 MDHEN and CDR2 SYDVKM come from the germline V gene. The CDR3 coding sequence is TGTGCCAGCAGTTTCAGGGGGCGAGAGAACACCGGGGAGCTGTTTTTT. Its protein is CASSFRGRENTGELFF.

The DNA for the CDR3 is TGTGCCAGCAGCCAAGAAGTGGGTAGCGGCTCTGACGAGCAGTACTTC. Residues: CASSQEVGSGSDEQYF. The chain is built from TRBV4-2 and TRBJ2-7; D perhaps matches TRBD2 (6 bases). Germline assignment: CDR1 LGHNA and CDR2 YNFKEQ. The V end lost 0 bases, the J end lost 5 bases, and 17 bases lay between the germline ends. The CDR3 covers 16 residues.

The CDR3: CASFDREHSPLHF. DNA of the CDR3: TGTGCCAGCTTCGACAGGGAGCATTCACCCCTCCACTTT. The chain links TRBV6-5 to TRBJ1-6; 7 nucleotides agree with TRBD1. V shed 8 bases and J 8 bases; nucleotides not matched to a gene: 6. This CDR3 comprises 13 residues. Germline loops: CDR1 MNHEY, CDR2 SVGAGI.

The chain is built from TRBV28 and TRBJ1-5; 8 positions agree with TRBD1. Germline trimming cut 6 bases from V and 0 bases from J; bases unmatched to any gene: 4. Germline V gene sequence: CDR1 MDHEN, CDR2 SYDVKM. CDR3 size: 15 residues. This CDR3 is CASRTGATSNQPQHF. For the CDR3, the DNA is TGTGCCAGCAGGACAGGGGCTACTAGCAATCAGCCCCAGCATTTT.

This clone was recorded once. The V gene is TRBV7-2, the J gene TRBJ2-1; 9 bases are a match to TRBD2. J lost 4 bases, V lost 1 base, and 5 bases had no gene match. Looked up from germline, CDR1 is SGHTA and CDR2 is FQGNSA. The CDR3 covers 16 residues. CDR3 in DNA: TGTGCCAGCAGCTTAGTTTGGGCGGGAGGGTACAATGAGCAGTTCTTC. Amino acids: CASSLVWAGGYNEQFF.

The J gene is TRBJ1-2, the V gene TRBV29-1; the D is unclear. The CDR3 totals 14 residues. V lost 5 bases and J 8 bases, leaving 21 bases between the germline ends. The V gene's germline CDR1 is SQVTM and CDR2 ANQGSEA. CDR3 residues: CSVTHPEGGEGYTF. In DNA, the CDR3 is TGCAGCGTTACCCACCCGGAGGGTGGGGAAGGCTACACCTTC.